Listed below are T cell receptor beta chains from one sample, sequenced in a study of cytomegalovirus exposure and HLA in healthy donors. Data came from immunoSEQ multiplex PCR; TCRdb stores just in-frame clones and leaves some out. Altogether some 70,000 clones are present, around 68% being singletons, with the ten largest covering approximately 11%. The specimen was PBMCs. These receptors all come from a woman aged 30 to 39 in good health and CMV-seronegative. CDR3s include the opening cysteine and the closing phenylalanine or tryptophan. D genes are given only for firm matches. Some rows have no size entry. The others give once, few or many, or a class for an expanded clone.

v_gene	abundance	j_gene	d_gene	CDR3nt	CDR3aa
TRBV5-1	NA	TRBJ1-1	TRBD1	TGCGCCAGCAGCGTCGACAGGGGAGAAACTGAAGCTTTCTTT	CASSVDRGETEAFF
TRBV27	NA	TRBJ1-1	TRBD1	TGTGCCAGCAGTTTTGGGACAGCGAACACTGAAGCTTTCTTT	CASSFGTANTEAFF
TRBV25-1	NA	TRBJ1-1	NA	TGTGCCAGCAGTGAATATCGGGGCAGGGGAAACACTGAAGCTTTCTTT	CASSEYRGRGNTEAFF
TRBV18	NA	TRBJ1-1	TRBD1	TGTGCCAGCTCACCAGAGGGGGCCGGGGACCCTGCGAACACTGAAGCTTTCTTT	CASSPEGAGDPANTEAFF
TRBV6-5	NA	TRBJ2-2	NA	TGTGCCAGCAGTTTTGGGGCCGGCGGGGAGCTGTTTTTT	CASSFGAGGELFF
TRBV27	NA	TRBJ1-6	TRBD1	TGTGCCAGCAGTCCAGGGACAGGGGGGAGGTCACCCCTCCACTTT	CASSPGTGGRSPLHF
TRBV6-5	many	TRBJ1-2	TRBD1	TGTGCCAGCGGGAAAGTCCGGGACAGGGTGCCTGGCTACACCTTC	CASGKVRDRVPGYTF
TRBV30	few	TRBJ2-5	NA	TGTGCCTGGAGCCCCCTGTACCAAGAGACCCAGTACTTC	CAWSPLYQETQYF
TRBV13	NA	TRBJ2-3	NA	TGTGCCAGCAGCTCGGGCACAGATACGCAGTATTTT	CASSSGTDTQYF
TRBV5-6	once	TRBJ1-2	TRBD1	TGTGCCAGCAGCTCCACCGGGACAGGGAGATCTCGCTATGGCTACACCTTC	CASSSTGTGRSRYGYTF
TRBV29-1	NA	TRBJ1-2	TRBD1	TGCAGCGTTGAAGATTCAACAGGGGGTTATGGCTACACCTTC	CSVEDSTGGYGYTF
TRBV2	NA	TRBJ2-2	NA	TGTGCCAGCAGTGTTGAGGGAAAGGTCGGGGAGCTGTTTTTT	CASSVEGKVGELFF
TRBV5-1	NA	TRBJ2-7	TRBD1	TGCGCCAGCAGCCTCCGGGGACAGGGGGGTTCCTACGAGCAGTACTTC	CASSLRGQGGSYEQYF
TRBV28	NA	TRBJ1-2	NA	TGTGCCAGCGGTCAGGGGCTTAACTATGGCTACACCTTC	CASGQGLNYGYTF
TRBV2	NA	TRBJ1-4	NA	TGTGCCAGCAGTGAACAGGGGTTTTTTGAAAAACTGTTTTTT	CASSEQGFFEKLFF
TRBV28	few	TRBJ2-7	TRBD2	TGTGCCAGCAGTTTACCCCTGTTGCGGGGGGCCTACGAGCAGTACTTC	CASSLPLLRGAYEQYF
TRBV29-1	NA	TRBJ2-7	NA	TGCAGCGTTGAAGATACAGGCTACGAGCAGTACTTC	CSVEDTGYEQYF
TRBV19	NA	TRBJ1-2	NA	TGTGCCAGTAGTGTTATACAGGGTCCTTATGGCTACACCTTC	CASSVIQGPYGYTF
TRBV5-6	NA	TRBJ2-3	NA	TGTGCCAGCAGCTTGGCCGGGAATACGCAGTATTTT	CASSLAGNTQYF
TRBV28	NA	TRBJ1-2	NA	TGTGCCAGCATCACTGGACTCTCGTATGGCTACACCTTC	CASITGLSYGYTF